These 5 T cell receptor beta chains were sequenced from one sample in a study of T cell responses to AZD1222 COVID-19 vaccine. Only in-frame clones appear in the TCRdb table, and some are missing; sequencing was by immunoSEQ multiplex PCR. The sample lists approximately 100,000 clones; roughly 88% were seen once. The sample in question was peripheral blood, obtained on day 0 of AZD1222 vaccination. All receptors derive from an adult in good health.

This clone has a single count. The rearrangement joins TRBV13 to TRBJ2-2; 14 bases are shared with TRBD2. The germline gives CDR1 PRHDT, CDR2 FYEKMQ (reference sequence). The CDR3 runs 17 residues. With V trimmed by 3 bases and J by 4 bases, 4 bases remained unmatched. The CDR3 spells CASSLETSGRGTGELFF. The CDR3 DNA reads TGTGCCAGCAGCTTGGAGACTAGCGGGAGGGGCACCGGGGAGCTGTTTTTT.

CDR3 amino acids: CASSPRTGGAAEQYF. The CDR3 nucleotides are TGTGCCAGCAGTCCTAGGACAGGGGGCGCGGCCGAGCAGTACTTC. The V and J genes are TRBV2 and TRBJ2-7, with TRBD1 matching over 11 bases. The junction had 9 bases not matched to a gene; V was cut back by 5 bases and J by 6 bases. The germline V gene has CDR1 SNHLY and CDR2 FYNNEI. The CDR3 spans 15 residues.

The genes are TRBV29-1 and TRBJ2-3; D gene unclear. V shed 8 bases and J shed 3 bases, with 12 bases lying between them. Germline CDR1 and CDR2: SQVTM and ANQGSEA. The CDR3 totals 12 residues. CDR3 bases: TGCAGCTGGGATGGGCAGACAGATACGCAGTATTTT. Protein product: CSWDGQTDTQYF.

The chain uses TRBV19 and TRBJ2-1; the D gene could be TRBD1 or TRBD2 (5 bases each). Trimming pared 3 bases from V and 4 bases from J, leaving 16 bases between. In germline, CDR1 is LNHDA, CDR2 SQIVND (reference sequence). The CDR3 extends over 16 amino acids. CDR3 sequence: CASSMAPSWGYNEQFF. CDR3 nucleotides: TGTGCCAGTAGTATGGCTCCGTCCTGGGGGTACAATGAGCAGTTCTTC.

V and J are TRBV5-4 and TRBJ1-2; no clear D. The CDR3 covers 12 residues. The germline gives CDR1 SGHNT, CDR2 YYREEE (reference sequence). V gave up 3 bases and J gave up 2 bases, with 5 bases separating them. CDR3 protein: CASSYDNYGYTF. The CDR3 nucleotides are TGTGCCAGCAGCTATGACAACTATGGCTACACCTTC.